A selection of T cell receptor beta chains follows, all from one sample in a study of blood T cell repertoires in COVID-19. Sequencing used immunoSEQ multiplex PCR; TCRdb keeps in-frame clones, though not all of them. This table holds over 250,000 clones, around 84% found once. The sequencing input was PBMCs or T cells enriched from blood (not recorded which). These receptors all come from a man aged 30-40 years with acute COVID-19. CDR3s include the opening cysteine and the closing phenylalanine or tryptophan. The D gene is left open where the match is weak. Some rows have no size entry. The others give once, few or many, or a class for an expanded clone.

J | D | V | size | CDR3 | DNA
TRBJ1-2 | . | TRBV28 | . | CASSLSSPMSGYTF | TGTGCCAGCAGTTTAAGCTCCCCCATGAGTGGCTACACCTTC
TRBJ2-5 | . | TRBV2 | . | CASTMQGRGETQYF | TGTGCCAGCACAATGCAGGGTAGAGGAGAGACCCAGTACTTC
TRBJ1-5 | . | TRBV7-2 | . | CASSPQGNQPQHF | TGTGCCAGCAGTCCCCAGGGAAATCAGCCCCAGCATTTT
TRBJ2-1 | TRBD2 | TRBV5-1 | . | CASSFGTSGGQGNEQFF | TGCGCCAGCAGCTTCGGGACTAGCGGTGGGCAAGGCAATGAGCAGTTCTTC
TRBJ2-1 | . | TRBV21-1 | . | CASPRLVGGRRNEQFF | TGTGCCAGCCCCAGGTTAGTGGGCGGGAGGAGAAATGAGCAGTTCTTC
TRBJ1-1 | . | TRBV11-2 | . | CASSPGQNTEAFF | TGTGCCAGCAGCCCGGGACAGAACACTGAAGCTTTCTTT
TRBJ2-2 | . | TRBV7-3 | . | CASSPGGSGELFF | TGTGCCAGCAGCCCCGGGGGATCCGGGGAGCTGTTTTTT
TRBJ2-5 | TRBD1 | TRBV7-7 | many | CASSSDRGREETQYF | TGTGCCAGCAGCTCGGACAGGGGGCGGGAGGAGACCCAGTACTTC
TRBJ2-2 | TRBD1 | TRBV7-2 | . | CASRQGVTGELFF | TGTGCCAGCCGACAGGGGGTCACCGGGGAGCTGTTTTTT
TRBJ2-5 | . | TRBV7-2 | . | CASSPQRTSTETQYF | TGTGCCAGCAGCCCACAAAGAACTAGCACGGAGACCCAGTACTTC
TRBJ2-5 | TRBD2 | TRBV4-2 | . | CASSQARLAGGQETQYF | TGTGCCAGCAGCCAAGCACGACTAGCGGGGGGTCAAGAGACCCAGTACTTC
TRBJ2-1 | TRBD2 | TRBV9 | . | CASSVSTSGYNEQFF | TGTGCCAGCAGCGTATCGACTAGCGGATACAATGAGCAGTTCTTC
TRBJ2-1 | . | TRBV15 | . | CATSRLGADLYNEQFF | TGTGCCACCAGCAGATTAGGGGCTGATCTCTACAATGAGCAGTTCTTC
TRBJ1-2 | TRBD1 | TRBV6-6 | many | CASTKQGANYGYTF | TGTGCCAGTACGAAACAGGGGGCTAACTATGGCTACACCTTC
TRBJ1-4 | . | TRBV5-6 | . | CASSFVRSGYEKLFF | TGTGCCAGCAGCTTTGTCCGGTCAGGCTATGAAAAACTGTTTTTT
TRBJ2-1 | TRBD1 | TRBV14 | . | CASSQGGPGGYNEQFF | TGTGCCAGCAGCCAAGGGGGGCCAGGGGGCTACAATGAGCAGTTCTTC
TRBJ1-1 | . | TRBV19 | . | CASSKGEGPRVTEAFF | TGTGCCAGTAGTAAGGGAGAGGGTCCCCGGGTCACGGAAGCTTTCTTT
TRBJ2-2 | TRBD1 | TRBV5-1 | few | CASRGTVTGELFF | TGCGCCAGCAGGGGGACAGTCACCGGGGAGCTGTTTTTT
TRBJ1-1 | TRBD1 | TRBV19 | . | CASSGGGTGFGVNTEAFF | TGTGCCAGTAGTGGGGGAGGGACAGGGTTTGGGGTGAACACTGAAGCTTTCTTT
TRBJ1-3 | . | TRBV3-1/TRBV3-2 | . | CASSPAQLAGIYF | TGTGCCAGCAGCCCGGCACAGCTGGCGGGCATATATTTT
TRBJ2-1 | . | TRBV24-1 | . | CASGGANNEQFF | TGTGCCTCCGGCGGGGCAAACAATGAGCAGTTCTTC
TRBJ2-5 | . | TRBV20-1 | . | CSASSRGETQYF | TGCAGTGCTAGTAGCCGGGGAGAGACCCAGTACTTC
TRBJ1-3 | . | TRBV27 | . | CASSFMGSSGNTIYF | TGTGCCAGCAGTTTCATGGGCAGCTCTGGAAACACCATATATTTT
TRBJ1-5 | . | TRBV3-1/TRBV3-2 | . | CASSPADSQPQHF | TGTGCCAGCAGCCCGGCGGACAGTCAGCCCCAGCATTTT
TRBJ1-4 | . | TRBV7-9 | . | CASKKVAGTNEKLFF | TGTGCCAGCAAAAAAGTTGCAGGGACTAATGAAAAACTGTTTTTT
TRBJ1-3 | . | TRBV11-2 | once | CASSNRGARIDTIYF | TGTGCCAGCAGCAATCGGGGGGCGCGGATCGACACCATATATTTT
TRBJ2-5 | . | TRBV10-1 | . | CASSEWPQETQYF | TGCGCCAGCAGTGAGTGGCCCCAAGAGACCCAGTACTTC
TRBJ1-1 | . | TRBV7-9 | . | CASSPGTPLFF | TGTGCCAGCAGCCCCGGGACACCTCTTTTTTTT
TRBJ1-5 | TRBD1 | TRBV5-1 | . | CASSPLGGQPQHF | TGTGCCAGCAGCCCTCTAGGGGGCCAGCCCCAGCATTTT
TRBJ1-2 | TRBD1 | TRBV5-1 | once | CASSSGTGDYGYTF | TGTGCCAGCAGCTCCGGGACAGGAGATTATGGCTACACCTTC
TRBJ1-1 | . | TRBV7-9 | . | CASSRGGNTEAFF | TGTGCCAGCAGCCGCGGTGGGAACACTGAAGCTTTCTTT
TRBJ1-2 | TRBD1 | TRBV13 | . | CASGNRGGYGYTF | TGTGCCAGCGGCAACAGGGGTGGCTATGGCTACACCTTC
TRBJ2-3 | . | TRBV5-1 | . | CASSSINLDRTGNTQYF | TGCGCCAGCAGCTCGATTAATCTCGACCGAACAGGGAATACGCAGTATTTT
TRBJ2-5 | TRBD1 | TRBV5-6 | . | CASSLSGQMYQETQYF | TGTGCCAGCAGCTTGTCGGGACAGATGTACCAAGAGACCCAGTACTTC
TRBJ1-5 | . | TRBV2 | . | CASTEARTGGQPQHF | TGTGCCAGCACCGAAGCCAGGACTGGAGGGCAGCCCCAGCATTTT
TRBJ1-2 | . | TRBV4-2 | . | CASSLTHRESMANTF | TGTGCCAGCAGCCTTACCCACAGGGAATCTATGGCTAATACCTTC
TRBJ2-1 | TRBD2 | TRBV2 | . | CASSERLAGPAEQFF | TGTGCCAGCAGTGAAAGGCTAGCGGGGCCCGCTGAGCAGTTCTTC
TRBJ1-6 | . | TRBV19 | . | CASSILQGQRNSPLHF | TGTGCCAGTAGTATCCTTCAGGGGCAGAGGAATTCACCCCTCCACTTT
TRBJ1-4 | . | TRBV19 | . | CASSEWTRTATNEKLFF | TGTGCCAGTAGTGAGTGGACAAGGACGGCGACTAATGAAAAACTGTTTTTT
TRBJ2-5 | . | TRBV5-1 | . | CASSPSLTGGFQETQYF | TGTGCCAGCAGCCCCAGTCTGACAGGCGGTTTCCAAGAGACCCAGTACTTC
TRBJ2-2 | . | TRBV2 | . | CASVRDSGVGELFF | TGTGCCAGCGTTCGGGACTCTGGGGTCGGGGAGCTGTTTTTT
TRBJ1-1 | . | TRBV9 | . | CASSAELTQNTEAFF | TGTGCCAGCAGCGCAGAGCTGACACAGAACACTGAAGCTTTCTTT
TRBJ2-1 | TRBD1 | TRBV10-3 | . | CAINDRAYNEQFF | TGTGCCATCAATGACAGGGCCTACAATGAGCAGTTCTTC
TRBJ1-4 | TRBD1 | TRBV9 | . | CASSVGTGHEKLFF | TGTGCCAGCAGCGTAGGGACAGGGCACGAAAAACTGTTTTTT
TRBJ2-2 | TRBD2 | TRBV11-3 | . | CASSPIAGGPTGELFF | TGTGCCAGCAGTCCCATCGCGGGAGGGCCCACCGGGGAGCTGTTTTTT
TRBJ2-3 | TRBD2 | TRBV5-6 | . | CASSLVVAGDPDTQYF | TGTGCCAGCAGCTTGGTGGTAGCGGGGGACCCGGATACGCAGTATTTT
TRBJ2-1 | . | TRBV5-1 | . | CASSLAEEQFF | TGTGCCAGCAGCTTGGCGGAGGAGCAGTTCTTC
TRBJ1-5 | . | TRBV9 | few | CASSPQAGANQPQHF | TGTGCCAGCAGCCCCCAGGCGGGCGCCAATCAGCCCCAGCATTTT
TRBJ1-1 | . | TRBV18 | once | CASSLLPTRENTEAFF | TGTGCCAGCTCTCTCCTCCCGACTAGGGAGAACACTGAAGCTTTCTTT
TRBJ1-2 | . | TRBV6-5 | . | CASSQNVNRVGGYTF | TGTGCCAGCAGCCAAAACGTAAACAGGGTAGGAGGCTACACCTTC
TRBJ1-6 | . | TRBV21-1 | . | CASSKGRTGDNSPLHF | TGTGCCAGCAGCAAAGGGAGGACAGGAGATAATTCACCCCTCCACTTT
TRBJ2-3 | TRBD2 | TRBV6-4 | . | CASSALAGGADTQYF | TGTGCCAGCAGTGCGCTAGCGGGGGGGGCAGATACGCAGTATTTT
TRBJ2-3 | TRBD2 | TRBV5-1 | . | CASSVTSGGRDTQYF | TGCGCCAGCAGCGTAACTAGCGGGGGAAGGGATACGCAGTATTTT
TRBJ2-1 | . | TRBV1 | many | CTSSQDTGGRSNEQFF | TGCACCAGCAGCCAAGATACGGGGGGACGATCCAATGAGCAGTTCTTC
TRBJ2-3 | TRBD2 | TRBV6-6 | . | CASRKTSGTDTQYF | TGTGCCAGCAGGAAGACTAGCGGCACAGATACGCAGTATTTT
TRBJ1-2 | TRBD1 | TRBV6-5 | . | CAIGPGQGTDGYTF | TGTGCCATCGGACCCGGACAGGGAACTGATGGCTACACCTTC
TRBJ1-5 | . | TRBV2 | . | CASSEGAGLWPQHF | TGTGCCAGCAGTGAAGGGGCAGGCTTATGGCCCCAGCATTTT
TRBJ2-1 | TRBD2 | TRBV19 | . | CAVSGRGYNEQFF | TGTGCAGTTAGCGGGAGGGGTTACAATGAGCAGTTCTTC
TRBJ2-4 | TRBD1 | TRBV4-1 | . | CASSRDRNIQYF | TGCGCCAGCAGTCGGGACAGAAACATTCAGTACTTC